This is a list of T cell receptor beta chains from one sample in a study of beta chain features in type 1 diabetes. Libraries were prepared by immunoSEQ multiplex PCR; TCRdb keeps only in-frame clonotypes and omits some of them. Of about 9,400 clones in the sample, around 82% are singletons; the top ten hold approximately 1.4%. The specimen sequenced was Tregs from blood. The receptors originated from a woman under 30 in good health. CDR3s include the opening cysteine and the closing phenylalanine or tryptophan. A D gene is named only where the DNA matches it firmly. Clone size is given for some rows only: seen once, a few or many times, or a class if the clone is expanded.

d_gene	v_gene	j_gene	abundance	CDR3nt	CDR3aa
-	TRBV10-3	TRBJ2-2	few	TGTGCCGCCGCGGACACCGGGGAGCTGTTTTTT	CAAADTGELFF
TRBD2	TRBV28	TRBJ2-1	-	TGTGCCAGCAGTTTAGCGGGAGCTTACAATGAGCAGTTCTTC	CASSLAGAYNEQFF
-	TRBV7-9	TRBJ1-2	-	TGTGCCAGCAGCTTCCATCTATCTAACTATGGCTACACCTTC	CASSFHLSNYGYTF
-	TRBV2	TRBJ2-4	-	TGTGCCAGCAGTATACAGGGTAGTAGCGTCGCGAACATTCAGTACTTC	CASSIQGSSVANIQYF
-	TRBV29-1	TRBJ1-1	-	TGCAGCGTCGAGGGCCAAATAGGCACTGAAGCTTTCTTT	CSVEGQIGTEAFF
TRBD1	TRBV23-1	TRBJ2-1	-	TGCGCCAGCAGTCAATCACGGGGACAGGAAAGATACAATGAGCAGTTCTTC	CASSQSRGQERYNEQFF
TRBD1	TRBV6-1	TRBJ2-7	-	TGTGCCAGCAGTGAAAGGTGGGCAGGGGGTGAGCAGTACTTC	CASSERWAGGEQYF
-	TRBV6-1	TRBJ1-2	-	TGTGCCAGCAGTGATACAGGAGACTATGGCTACACCTTC	CASSDTGDYGYTF
TRBD1	TRBV5-6	TRBJ2-7	once	TGTGCCAGCAGCCCCCGGACAGGGTACGAGCAGTACTTC	CASSPRTGYEQYF
TRBD1	TRBV5-1	TRBJ2-1	-	TGCGCCAGCAGCTTGGCCGCAGGGGGCTCTCGGTTCTTC	CASSLAAGGSRFF
TRBD2	TRBV27	TRBJ2-4	-	TGTGCCAGCAGTTTACTACGGCTAGCGGGAGGGCCGGAAAACATTCAGTACTTC	CASSLLRLAGGPENIQYF
-	TRBV5-4	TRBJ1-2	once	TGTGCCAGCAGCTCGTTCGCGGGGCTGAGCTACACCTTC	CASSSFAGLSYTF
-	TRBV7-9	TRBJ2-1	-	TGTGCCAGCAGCTTAAGATTACAGGTCTACAATGAGCAGTTCTTC	CASSLRLQVYNEQFF
-	TRBV30	TRBJ2-2	few	TGTGCCTGGAGTGGACAGCATACCGGGGAGCTGTTTTTT	CAWSGQHTGELFF
-	TRBV30	TRBJ2-7	once	TGTGCCTGGAGTTTCGCGGGGCACGAGCAGTACTTC	CAWSFAGHEQYF
TRBD2	TRBV23-1	TRBJ2-1	few	TGCGCCAGCAGTCAAACCGGGACTAGCAATGAGCAGTTCTTC	CASSQTGTSNEQFF
-	TRBV5-1	TRBJ1-1	-	TGCGCCAGTTCCGTTGGGAGGAACACTGAAGCTTTCTTT	CASSVGRNTEAFF
-	TRBV6-6	TRBJ2-7	-	TGTGCCAGCAGTTTAGGGGTCTCCTACGAGCAGTACTTC	CASSLGVSYEQYF
TRBD1	TRBV5-4	TRBJ1-4	-	TGTGCCAGCTTCCCCGAACCGGGACAGCGTAATGAAAAACTGTTTTTT	CASFPEPGQRNEKLFF
TRBD2	TRBV5-1	TRBJ2-1	-	TGCGCCAGCAGCCTGGGACTAGCGGGAGGTATGAGTAATGAGCAGTTCTTC	CASSLGLAGGMSNEQFF
TRBD2	TRBV13	TRBJ2-7	-	TGTGCCAGCTCCCCCGAGCGGGGAACCTACGAGCAGTACTTC	CASSPERGTYEQYF
-	TRBV7-2	TRBJ2-3	-	TGTGCCAGCAGCTTAAGGGGCGGACCTACGCAGTATTTT	CASSLRGGPTQYF
TRBD1	TRBV5-1	TRBJ2-7	once	TGCGCCAGCAGCTTGGACCCGGGACAGGGGGCGTGGGAGCAGTACTTC	CASSLDPGQGAWEQYF